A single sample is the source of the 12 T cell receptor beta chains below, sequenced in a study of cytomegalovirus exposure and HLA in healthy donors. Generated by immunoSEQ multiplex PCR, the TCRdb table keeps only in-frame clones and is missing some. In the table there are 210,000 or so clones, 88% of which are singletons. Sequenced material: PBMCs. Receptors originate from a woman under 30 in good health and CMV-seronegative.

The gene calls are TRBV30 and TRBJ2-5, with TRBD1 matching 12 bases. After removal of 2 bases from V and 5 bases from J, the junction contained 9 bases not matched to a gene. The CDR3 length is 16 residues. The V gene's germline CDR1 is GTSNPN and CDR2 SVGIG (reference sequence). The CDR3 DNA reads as TGTGCCTGGAGTAGGGACAGGGGGCTCGTATCCGAGACCCAGTACTTC. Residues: CAWSRDRGLVSETQYF. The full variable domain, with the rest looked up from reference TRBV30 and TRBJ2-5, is SQTIHQWPATLVQPVGSPLSLECTVEGTSNPNLYWYRQAAGRGLQLLFYSVGIGQISSEVPQNLSASRPQDRQFILSSKKLLLSDSGFYLCAWSRDRGLVSETQYFGPGTRLLVL.

For the CDR3, the DNA is TGTGCCTGGACGAGGCCTGGCGCTGAAAAACTGTTTTTT. Its translation: CAWTRPGAEKLFF. This chain joins TRBV30 and TRBJ1-4, with D hard to call. Germline V lookup: CDR1 GTSNPN, CDR2 SVGIG (reference sequence). This CDR3 has 13 residues. V was shortened by 4 bases and J by 7 bases, with 13 bases between the two germline ends.

This chain's CDR3 is CASSGTGQTGELFF. Here the CDR3 DNA reads TGTGCCAGTAGTGGGACAGGTCAGACCGGGGAGCTGTTTTTT. V is TRBV19 and J is TRBJ2-2, with TRBD1 identical over 8 bases. The germline V gene encodes CDR1 LNHDA and CDR2 SQIVND (reference sequence). V dropped 5 bases and J dropped 5; count of bases not matched to a gene: 4. The CDR3 is 14 residues long.

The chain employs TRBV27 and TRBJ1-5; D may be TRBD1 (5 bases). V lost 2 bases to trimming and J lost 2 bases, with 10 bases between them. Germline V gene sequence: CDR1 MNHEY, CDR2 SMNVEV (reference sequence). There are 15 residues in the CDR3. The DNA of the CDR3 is TGTGCCAGCAGTTTAGTGGGGGGAGGCAATCAGCCCCAGCATTTT. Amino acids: CASSLVGGGNQPQHF.

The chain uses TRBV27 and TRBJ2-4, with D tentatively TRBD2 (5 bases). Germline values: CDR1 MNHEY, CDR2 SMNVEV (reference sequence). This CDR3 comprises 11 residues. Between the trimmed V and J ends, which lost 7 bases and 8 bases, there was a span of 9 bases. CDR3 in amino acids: CASKAGDIQYF. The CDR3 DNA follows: TGTGCCAGCAAGGCCGGGGACATTCAGTACTTC.

For the CDR3, the DNA is TGCAGTGTTCCGCAGTTGCGGGAGCAGTACTTC. It yields the protein CSVPQLREQYF. This sequence joins TRBV20-1 and TRBJ2-5, with 7 bases aligning to TRBD2. The germline CDR1 and CDR2 sequences are DFQATT and SNEGSKA (reference sequence). The CDR3 totals 11 residues. Trimming at V came to 7 bases and at J to 11 bases, leaving 10 bases not matched to a gene.

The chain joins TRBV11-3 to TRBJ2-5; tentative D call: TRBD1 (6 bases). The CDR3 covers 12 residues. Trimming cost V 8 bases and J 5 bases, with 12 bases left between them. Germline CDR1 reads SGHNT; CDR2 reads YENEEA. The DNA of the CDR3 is TGTGCCAGCTCGAGGGGGATCGAGACCCAGTACTTC. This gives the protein CASSRGIETQYF.

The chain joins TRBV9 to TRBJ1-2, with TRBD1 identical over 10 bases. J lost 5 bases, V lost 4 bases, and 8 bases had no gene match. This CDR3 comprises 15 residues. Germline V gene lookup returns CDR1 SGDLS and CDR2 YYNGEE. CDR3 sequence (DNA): TGTGCCAGCAGCTCTCCCCGGGACAGGGGTTATGGCTACACCTTC. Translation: CASSSPRDRGYGYTF. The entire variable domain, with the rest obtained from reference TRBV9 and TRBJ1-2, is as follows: DSGVTQTPKHLITATGQRVTLRCSPRSGDLSVYWYQQSLDQGLQFLIQYYNGEERAKGNILERFSAQQFPDLHSELNLSSLELGDSALYFCASSSPRDRGYGYTFGSGTRLTVV.

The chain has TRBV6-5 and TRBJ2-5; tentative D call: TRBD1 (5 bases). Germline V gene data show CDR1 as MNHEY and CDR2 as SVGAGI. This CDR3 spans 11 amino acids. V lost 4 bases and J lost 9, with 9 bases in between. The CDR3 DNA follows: TGTGCCAGCAGTTCCCAGGGATCCCAGTACTTC. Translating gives CASSSQGSQYF.

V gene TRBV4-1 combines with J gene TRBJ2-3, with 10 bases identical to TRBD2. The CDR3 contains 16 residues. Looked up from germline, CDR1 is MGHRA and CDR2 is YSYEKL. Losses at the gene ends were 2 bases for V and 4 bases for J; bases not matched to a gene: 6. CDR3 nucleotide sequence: TGCGCCAGCAGCCAACTAGCGGGAGTACCAGCAGATACGCAGTATTTT. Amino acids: CASSQLAGVPADTQYF.

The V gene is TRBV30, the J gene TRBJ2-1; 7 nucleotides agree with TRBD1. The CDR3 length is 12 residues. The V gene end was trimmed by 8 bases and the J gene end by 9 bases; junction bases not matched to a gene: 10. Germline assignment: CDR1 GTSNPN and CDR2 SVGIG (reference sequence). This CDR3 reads CASRGSGGEQFF. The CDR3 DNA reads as TGTGCCAGCAGGGGGAGTGGGGGTGAGCAGTTCTTC.

The CDR3: CASSPDRGGEKLFF. CDR3 coding DNA: TGTGCCAGCAGTCCCGACAGGGGTGGGGAAAAACTGTTTTTT. J is TRBJ1-4 and V is TRBV27; the match to TRBD1 covers 8 bases. Looked up from germline, CDR1 is MNHEY and CDR2 is SMNVEV (reference sequence). CDR3 size: 14 residues. With V trimmed by 5 bases and J by 8 bases, 7 bases remained unmatched. Complete variable domain (other parts from reference TRBV27 and TRBJ1-4): EAQVTQNPRYLITVTGKKLTVTCSQNMNHEYMSWYRQDPGLGLRQIYYSMNVEVTDKGDVPEGYKVSRKEKRNFPLILESPSPNQTSLYFCASSPDRGGEKLFFGSGTQLSVL.